What follows is one T cell receptor beta chain and its context. What antigen it recognizes has not been identified. Base qualities are missing; no much larger clone stands one base away. TCRbeta CDR3 regions were amplified from genomic DNA using the immunoSEQ Assay, a bias-controlled multiplex PCR. In the authors' own workflow: The number of nucleated cells in each sample was estimated by amplification of reference gene primers within the assay. To quantify the absolute abundance of each unique TCRbeta CDR3 rearrangement, sequence reads were collapsed and filtered. Productive Simpson clonality was computed per sample as the square root of Simpson's diversity index over productive rearrangements. The source is immuneACCESS, and TCRdb retained only in-frame sequences with V and J called. Part of the clones is not carried over; for the studies checked, unresolved V genes explain less than half of this, and the remainder is unexplained. The V and J calls and clone size are taken from that table; D and trimming were inferred from the DNA. The sample includes roughly 190,000 clones, with 87% observed a single time. Clones ranked in the top ten supply around a fifth of the sample.

This sample is part of a study of blood T cell repertoires in COVID-19 (dated by TCRdb to between 2020 and 2021). Study-level background: Collaborator samples came from the United States, Italy and Spain and covered acute and convalescent phases of COVID-19. The material from the prospective study consisted of cDNA or gDNA derived from T cells, B-cell-depleted T cells, or PBMCs. Subjects who had been exposed to COVID-19, were actively infected with it, or had recovered from it provided the deeply sampled blood TCRbeta repertoires that made up the dataset. The repertoires were released in a freely available public database meant as a resource for research on the immune response to SARS-CoV-2. Samples were obtained from the ongoing ImmuneRACE study (first 160 participants) and from some 1,200 subjects provided by 6 global collaborators. A de-identified subject ID, COVID-19 status, age in years and sex were almost always included in the sample metadata. Where available, HLA class I and class II types were taken from metadata supplied by the sample provider and were not determined by assay-based typing.

The collaborating institutions used their own protocols to collect whole blood in K2EDTA tubes. For TCRbeta analysis, collaborators shipped samples as frozen whole blood, isolated PBMCs, or DNA extracted from either of those sample types. Based on the germline V gene (reference sequence), the CDR1 and CDR2 sequences are LNHDA and SQIVND. V loses 7 bases, J loses 0 bases, and the germline ends lie 19 bases apart. The CDR3 runs 18 residues from the cysteine to the phenylalanine. CDR3 DNA is the only sequence kept; it has 54 bases, read in frame from the first base. General findings and caveats noted by the study authors: Clinical and demographic metadata were provided uncurated, with the amount varying by source and participant.

The specimen was peripheral blood. The sequence joins TRBV19 to TRBJ1-6; a weak D assignment points to TRBD1 (5 bases agree). The receptor comes from a man in his fifties or sixties with active or convalescent COVID-19. At the DNA level, the sequence is TGTGCCAGTAACATGGGAGGACACGGGAGCTCCTATAATTCACCCCTCCACTTT. It translates as CASNMGGHGSSYNSPLHF.